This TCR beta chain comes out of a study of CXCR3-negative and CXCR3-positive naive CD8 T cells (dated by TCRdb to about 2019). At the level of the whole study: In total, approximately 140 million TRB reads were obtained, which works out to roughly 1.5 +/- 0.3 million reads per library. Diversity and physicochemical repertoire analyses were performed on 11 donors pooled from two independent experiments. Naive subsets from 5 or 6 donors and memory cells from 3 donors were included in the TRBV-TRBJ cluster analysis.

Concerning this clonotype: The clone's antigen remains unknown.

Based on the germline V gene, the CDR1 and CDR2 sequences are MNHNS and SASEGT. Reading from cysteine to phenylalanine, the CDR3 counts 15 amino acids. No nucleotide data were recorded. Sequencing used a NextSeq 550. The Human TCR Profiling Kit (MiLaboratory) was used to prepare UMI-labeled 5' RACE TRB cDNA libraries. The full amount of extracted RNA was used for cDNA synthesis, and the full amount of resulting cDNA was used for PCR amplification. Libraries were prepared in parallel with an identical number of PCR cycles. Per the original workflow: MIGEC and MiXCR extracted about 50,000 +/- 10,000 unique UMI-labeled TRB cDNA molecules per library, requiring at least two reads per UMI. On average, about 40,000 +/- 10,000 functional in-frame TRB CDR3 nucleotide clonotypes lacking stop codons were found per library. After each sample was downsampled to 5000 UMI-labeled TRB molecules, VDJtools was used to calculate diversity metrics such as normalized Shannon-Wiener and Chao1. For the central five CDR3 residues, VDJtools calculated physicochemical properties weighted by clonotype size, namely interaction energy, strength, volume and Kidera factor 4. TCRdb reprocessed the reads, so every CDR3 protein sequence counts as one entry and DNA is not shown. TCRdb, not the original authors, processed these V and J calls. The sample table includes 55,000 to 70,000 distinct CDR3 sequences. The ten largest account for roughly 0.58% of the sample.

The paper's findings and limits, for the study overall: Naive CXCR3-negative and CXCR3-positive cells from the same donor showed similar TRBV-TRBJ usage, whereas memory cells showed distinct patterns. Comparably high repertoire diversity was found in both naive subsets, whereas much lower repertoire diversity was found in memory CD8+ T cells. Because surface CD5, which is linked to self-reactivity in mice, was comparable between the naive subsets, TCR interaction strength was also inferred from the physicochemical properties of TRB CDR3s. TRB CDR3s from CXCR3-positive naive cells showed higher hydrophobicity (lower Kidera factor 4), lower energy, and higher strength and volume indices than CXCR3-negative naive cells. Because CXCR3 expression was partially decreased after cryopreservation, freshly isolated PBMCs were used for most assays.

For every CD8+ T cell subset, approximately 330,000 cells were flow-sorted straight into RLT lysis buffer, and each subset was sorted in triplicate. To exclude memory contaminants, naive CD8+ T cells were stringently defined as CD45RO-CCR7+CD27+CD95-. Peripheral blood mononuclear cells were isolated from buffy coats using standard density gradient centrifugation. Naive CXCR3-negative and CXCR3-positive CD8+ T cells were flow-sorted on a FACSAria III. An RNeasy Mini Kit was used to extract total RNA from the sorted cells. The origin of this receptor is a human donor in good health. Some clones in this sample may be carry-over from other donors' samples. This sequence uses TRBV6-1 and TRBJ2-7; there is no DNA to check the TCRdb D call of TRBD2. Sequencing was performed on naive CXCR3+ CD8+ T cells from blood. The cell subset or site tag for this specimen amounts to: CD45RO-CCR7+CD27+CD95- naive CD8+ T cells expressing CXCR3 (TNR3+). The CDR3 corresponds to CASSEGTSGSYEQYF.